These 3 T cell receptor beta chains originate from one sample sequenced in a study of T cells in Graves' hyperthyroidism and ophthalmopathy. Amplification yielded TCR beta CDR3 regions, with RNA transcripts as the source. The HTBI primer set served for first-round RT-PCR of the TCR CDR3. TCRdb reanalysed the multiplex PCR reads using MiXCR and keeps one entry per CDR3 protein. Here the sample spans approximately 430,000 distinct CDR3 sequences, more than 15% being singletons. What was sequenced was blood. These receptors were taken from a woman aged 18-35 years with Graves' hyperthyroidism.

Only a few counts were recorded for this clonotype. V usage is TRBV19 and J usage is TRBJ1-2; perhaps TRBD1 as D (6 bases). CDR3 length: 15 amino acids. Germline values: CDR1 LNHDA, CDR2 SQIVND (reference sequence). V was clipped by 4 bases and J by 2 bases, with 14 bases between them. The CDR3 nucleotides are TGTGCCAGTAGTACCCGCGGACAGTACAACTATGGCTACACCTTC. Translated: CASSTRGQYNYGYTF.

This clonotype was seen repeatedly, ten times or more. The chain joins TRBV20-1 to TRBJ1-2; 7 positions agree with TRBD1. Germline V gene lookup returns CDR1 DFQATT and CDR2 SNEGSKA (reference sequence). V shed 2 bases and J 4 bases; nucleotides not matched to a gene: 1. The CDR3 sequence is 12 residues long. The CDR3 DNA reads as TGCAGTGCTAGAAGGGACAGCTATGGCTACACCTTC. Its translation: CSARRDSYGYTF.

This clonotype was detected ten times or more. This chain links TRBV2 with TRBJ1-6; D gene ambiguous. Between the trimmed V and J ends, which lost 10 bases and 10 bases, there was a span of 17 bases. Germline CDR1 is SNHLY and CDR2 is FYNNEI. CDR3 size: 13 residues. CDR3 loop: CATHGPFGSPLHF. The CDR3 nucleotides are TGTGCCACCCATGGGCCGTTTGGATCACCCCTCCACTTT.